This record concerns one TCR beta chain sequence. The target of this receptor is not known. No quality values exist for individual bases; no much larger clone is one base distant. CDR3 length: 15 amino acids, cysteine to phenylalanine. Only CDR3 DNA is held: 45 bases, read in frame from base 1. From the germline V gene (reference sequence), CDR1 is DFQATT and CDR2 is SNEGSKA. V is shortened by 5 bases, J by 5 bases, and the region joining them spans 21 bases. RNA was extracted using the RNeasy kit, and roughly 0.5 to 1 ug of the RNA was reverse transcribed with random hexamers. The immunoSEQ multiplex PCR assay, covering 54 Vbeta and 13 Jbeta segments, was used to amplify TCR beta CDR3 regions. PCR amplification bias was corrected using a synthetic template baseline for primer optimization and computational correction. From the authors' description of their analysis: Reads were assigned to V, D and J genes according to IMGT and analyzed in immunoSEQ Analyzer, with only productive sequences retained. To calculate clonality, Shannon entropy was normalized by log2 of the number of productive unique sequences and then subtracted from one. For each patient and control, public and private clones were evaluated among the 100 most prevalent clones. A clone was defined as Susac-specific if it was absent from the healthy and MS cohorts, from more than 850 published viral clones and from other ImmuneACCESS disease sequences. Through fastp at Q25 and MiXCR, TCRdb rebuilt clones from the public reads, retaining in-frame beta chains. Each entry is one CDR3 protein sequence, shown with its most common DNA and genes. The V and J calls and clone size come from TCRdb's table, not from the authors' own analysis. This sample gives around 130,000 distinct CDR3 sequences in total; roughly 80% of them show up just once. The biggest ten clones account for about 0.51% of the sample.

This specimen comes from a study of CD8 T cells in Susac syndrome (dated by TCRdb to about 2019). Turning to the overall study: The study used repertoire sequencing to test whether antigen drove CD8+ T cell activation and differentiation in Susac syndrome. Clonality of the CD8+ T cell repertoire was compared between over 10 healthy donors, approximately 14 Susac syndrome patients and under 19 multiple sclerosis patients.

Peripheral blood CD8+ and CD4+ T cells from healthy donors, Susac syndrome patients and multiple sclerosis patients were profiled using high-throughput TCR beta sequencing. Multiple sclerosis controls were treatment-naive patients with stable or active relapsing-remitting disease fulfilling revised McDonald criteria. Bulk CD8+ and CD4+ T cells were purified by magnetic negative isolation, while CD8+ TEMRA cells were enriched using FACS. Blood was collected in EDTA tubes and processed within 24 hours, with PBMCs isolated through density gradient centrifugation. PBMCs intended for TCR sequencing were cryopreserved in liquid nitrogen and were subsequently thawed in a 37 degrees C water bath. The sorted or isolated CD4+, CD8+ and CD8+ TEMRA cells reached a purity of at least 90%. Results and caveats for the whole study, not just this receptor: The number of individuals in the TCR sequencing and HLA analysis was acknowledged as relatively small.

This sequence originates from a human donor with multiple sclerosis. The rearranged chain carries TRBV20-1 and TRBJ1-2, with TRBD1 perhaps the D gene, on 5 matching bases. The sequenced material came from CD8+ T cells from PBMCs. CDR3 sequence: CSAVPLGPDYYGYTF. The base sequence is TGCAGTGCTGTTCCTCTGGGACCTGATTATTATGGCTACACCTTC.